Listed below are T cell receptor beta chains from one sample, sequenced in a study of beta chain features in type 1 diabetes. The table came from immunoSEQ multiplex PCR; TCRdb's copy has only in-frame clones and leaves some out. This table holds 300,000 to 350,000 clones, roughly a tenth found once. Sequenced input: central memory CD4+ T cells from blood. The receptor set was obtained from a man between 25 and 39 years old with type 1 diabetes. Each CDR3 is given with its conserved first and last residue. A D gene is named only where the DNA matches it firmly. The size of a clone is reported for some rows only, either as once, few or many, or as a class for expanded clones.

d_gene	v_gene	abundance	j_gene	CDR3aa	CDR3nt
TRBD1	TRBV7-7	-	TRBJ2-1	CASSIGLGQYNEQFF	TGTGCTAGCAGCATAGGCCTGGGACAGTACAATGAGCAGTTCTTC
-	TRBV18	few	TRBJ2-3	CASSPTQTTDTQYF	TGTGCCAGCTCACCAACACAGACCACAGATACGCAGTATTTT
TRBD1	TRBV28	-	TRBJ1-5	CASSSFDPRQGNQPQHF	TGTGCCAGCAGTTCTTTTGATCCCCGACAGGGGAATCAGCCCCAGCATTTT
-	TRBV21-1	many	TRBJ2-4	CASSLRQGEDIQYF	TGTGCCAGCAGCTTAAGACAGGGCGAGGACATTCAGTACTTC
-	TRBV29-1	-	TRBJ1-5	CSVQIQGERSNQPQHF	TGCAGCGTTCAAATCCAGGGTGAGAGGAGCAATCAGCCCCAGCATTTT
-	TRBV7-2	few	TRBJ2-5	CASSPGKETQYF	TGTGCCAGCAGCCCTGGCAAAGAGACCCAGTACTTC
-	TRBV9	-	TRBJ2-5	CASSGDPQNYQETQYF	TGTGCCAGCAGCGGGGACCCGCAGAATTACCAAGAGACCCAGTACTTC
-	TRBV6-1	many	TRBJ2-3	CASSQTDTQYF	TGTGCCAGCAGTCAAACAGATACGCAGTATTTT
-	TRBV5-5	-	TRBJ2-7	CASSLALGDYEQYF	TGTGCCAGCAGCTTAGCCCTGGGGGACTACGAGCAGTACTTC
-	TRBV7-2	-	TRBJ2-3	CASSLSLVGTDTQYF	TGTGCCAGCAGCTTAAGCCTAGTCGGCACAGATACGCAGTATTTT
-	TRBV29-1	few	TRBJ2-2	CSVRRQGLTGELFF	TGCAGCGTACGACGGCAGGGACTCACCGGGGAGCTGTTTTTT
-	TRBV12-5	many	TRBJ2-3	CASGATASTDTQYF	TGTGCTAGTGGCGCCACCGCCAGCACAGATACGCAGTATTTT